This TCR beta chain was sequenced for a study of cytotoxic CD8 clonotypes in ibrutinib-treated CLL. Whole-study findings and limits: Clonality grew at ibrutinib response; at progression, it decreased back toward baseline. Treatment left the uncommon public clonotypes either contracted or stable in frequency.

Trimming shortened V by 3 bases and J by 5 bases, and 13 bases separated the two germline ends. The CDR3 runs to 15 residues. Germline CDR1 is ENHRY and CDR2 is SYGVKD. This clone has just a few counts. Antigen unknown. The sequencing depth, 1 in 200,000 to 1 in 1 million T cells, was the target. The repertoire was sequenced with immunoSEQ multiplex PCR; TCRdb's copy has only in-frame clones and lacks some. Altogether some 130,000 clones are present, 70% to 90% being singletons, with the ten largest covering roughly 1.9%. Sample: PBMCs, taken after 24 months of ibrutinib treatment. The receptor's source is a human donor with chronic lymphocytic leukemia. The chain combines TRBV10-3 with TRBJ2-2; D gene uncertain. This CDR3 reads CAISDDITGTGELFF. CDR3 sequence (DNA): TGTGCCATCAGTGACGATATAACCGGAACCGGGGAGCTGTTTTTT.